These 21 T cell receptor beta chains came from one sample sequenced in a study of blood T cell repertoires in COVID-19. Produced via immunoSEQ multiplex PCR; TCRdb's table is partial and in-frame only. Found here are roughly 400,000 clones, more than 75% of them singletons; the top ten hold roughly 2%. Sequencing was carried out using peripheral blood. These receptors came from an older woman with COVID-19, enrolled during active disease.

This clone has only a few counts. The chain combines TRBV28 with TRBJ1-5; 8 bases line up with TRBD1. This CDR3 spans 18 amino acids. Germline V gives CDR1 MDHEN, CDR2 SYDVKM. With 4 bases clipped from V and 2 bases from J, the junction kept 13 bases outside the gene matches. The CDR3 spells CASSSPRDRKRGNQPQHF. The CDR3 nucleotides read TGTGCCAGCAGTTCCCCCCGGGACAGGAAGCGGGGCAATCAGCCCCAGCATTTT.

Only a few counts were recorded for this clone. The rearrangement uses TRBV7-9 and TRBJ1-2; TRBD1 matches at 12 bases. The CDR3 has 16 amino acids. The V gene end was trimmed by 5 bases and the J gene end by 8 bases; junction bases not matched to a gene: 12. Germline CDR1 is SEHNR and CDR2 is FQNEAQ (reference sequence). CDR3 protein: CASSPLRDRGLRGYTF. The CDR3 bases are TGTGCCAGCAGCCCTCTCCGGGACAGGGGGCTTCGCGGCTACACCTTC. Based on the CDR3 plus reference TRBV7-9 and TRBJ1-2, the full variable domain is DTGVSQNPRHKITKRGQNVTFRCDPISEHNRLYWYRQTLGQGPEFLTYFQNEAQLEKSRLLSDRFSAERPKGSFSTLEIQRTEQGDSAMYLCASSPLRDRGLRGYTFGSGTRLTVV.

J is TRBJ1-2 and V is TRBV4-1; maybe TRBD1 (6 bases). The germline V and J ends were trimmed by 0 bases and 6 bases, with 17 bases remaining between them. The CDR3 is 16 residues long. CDR1 is MGHRA, CDR2 YSYEKL, per germline. This CDR3 reads CASSQESGGAADGYTF. The CDR3 coding sequence is TGCGCCAGCAGCCAAGAGTCCGGGGGGGCCGCGGATGGCTACACCTTC.

This chain links TRBV10-3 with TRBJ1-2, with TRBD1 as a possible D gene (5 bases). CDR1 ENHRY and CDR2 SYGVKD come from the germline V gene. V lost 3 bases, J lost 3 bases, and 5 bases lay in between. The CDR3 totals 12 residues. In DNA, the CDR3 is TGTGCCATCAGTGAAGGGGACTATGGCTACACCTTC. The encoded protein is CAISEGDYGYTF.

The V call is TRBV6-1, the J call TRBJ1-2, with 8 bases aligning to TRBD1. Germline V CDR1 and CDR2: MNHNS, SASEGT. Trimming cost V 3 bases and J 6 bases; bases outside gene matches: 3. The CDR3 is 13 amino acids. The CDR3, as DNA: TGTGCCAGCAGTGAGGGACAGGTGCATGGCTACACCTTC. Protein sequence: CASSEGQVHGYTF.

The rearrangement uses TRBV6-5 and TRBJ2-5, with TRBD1 matching over 8 bases. V lost 8 bases and J lost 7; bases outside the gene matches: 9. The CDR3 has 13 residues. Germline CDR1 MNHEY, CDR2 SVGAGI. The DNA of the CDR3 is TGTGCCAGCGGGACAGGCTCAAGAGGGACCCAGTACTTC. It is translated as CASGTGSRGTQYF.

Details on this clone: This same CDR3 is encoded by further DNA sequences in the sample. V and J are TRBV5-1 and TRBJ2-3; D gene uncertain. Germline CDR1 and CDR2: SGHRS and YFSETQ. Trimming cost V 0 bases and J 0 bases, with 8 bases left between them. CDR3 length equals 15 residues. CDR3 sequence reads: CASSLVGGSTDTQYF. CDR3 DNA: TGCGCCAGCAGCTTGGTCGGCGGTAGCACAGATACGCAGTATTTT.

The gene calls are TRBV5-8 and TRBJ1-1; D uncertain. Germline V CDR1 and CDR2: SGHTS, YDEGEE. CDR3 length: 14 residues. The ends were cut back, 9 bases at V and 5 bases at J, with 20 bases in the middle. The CDR3: CANTLSPSATEAFF. CDR3 sequence (DNA): TGTGCCAACACCTTATCCCCTTCAGCGACTGAAGCTTTCTTT.

This clone was counted a few times. The V call is TRBV9, the J call TRBJ2-2, with 7 nucleotides matching TRBD1. The trim removed 0 bases at V and 6 bases at J, leaving 5 bases unmatched. CDR1 SGDLS and CDR2 YYNGEE come from the germline V gene. This CDR3 has 15 residues. Written as DNA, the CDR3 is TGTGCCAGCAGCGTAGTAGGGGGCGAAGCCGGGGAGCTGTTTTTT. Its protein product is CASSVVGGEAGELFF.

The genes are TRBV20-1 and TRBJ2-3, with a tentative D call TRBD2 (6 bases). Germline CDR1 and CDR2: DFQATT and SNEGSKA (reference sequence). The V gene lost 3 bases and the J gene lost 4 bases, with 14 bases spanning the gap. The CDR3 has 14 amino acids. Written as DNA, the CDR3 is TGCAGTGCTAGTCCGACTAGAGCCTCAGATACGCAGTATTTT. This codes for CSASPTRASDTQYF.

This clone was found many times. The V call is TRBV28, the J call TRBJ1-1, with D hard to call. Trimming pared 1 base from V and 7 bases from J, leaving 10 bases between. Germline loops: CDR1 MDHEN, CDR2 SYDVKM. The CDR3 has 13 amino acids. CDR3 DNA: TGTGCCAGCAGTTTATTTCTTGGCGGTGAAGCTTTCTTT. It specifies CASSLFLGGEAFF.

V usage is TRBV27 and J usage is TRBJ1-1; D remains unclear. Germline-derived CDR1 and CDR2 are MNHEY and SMNVEV (reference sequence). This CDR3 spans 12 amino acids. V gave up 7 bases and J gave up 4 bases, with 10 bases separating them. The CDR3 loop reads CASMGGGTEAFF. The CDR3 nucleotides read TGTGCCAGCATGGGTGGCGGCACTGAAGCTTTCTTT.

The V and J genes are TRBV7-9 and TRBJ1-6; 7 nucleotides line up with TRBD1. CDR3 size: 14 residues. The ends lost 4 bases at V and 9 bases at J; junction bases unmatched: 6. The germline gives CDR1 SEHNR, CDR2 FQNEAQ (reference sequence). CDR3 bases: TGTGCCAGCAGCTCGACAGGGCTTGTTTCACCCCTCCACTTT. Protein sequence: CASSSTGLVSPLHF.

The chain uses TRBV4-2 and TRBJ2-7; maybe TRBD1 (5 bases). Trimming removed 2 bases from V and 0 bases from J, with 14 bases in between. The germline V gene encodes CDR1 LGHNA and CDR2 YNFKEQ. This CDR3 is 16 amino acids long. The CDR3 DNA follows: TGTGCCAGCAGCCAAAGGGTGGGGCAGGACTCCTACGAGCAGTACTTC. It encodes CASSQRVGQDSYEQYF.

The CDR3 coding sequence is TGTGCCAGCAGGGGACTAGCGGGGGTAGCCAAAAACATTCAGTACTTC. It translates to CASRGLAGVAKNIQYF. V usage is TRBV21-1 and J usage is TRBJ2-4; the tabulated D call, TRBD2, remains unverified against the DNA. TRBV21-1 is shown as a pseudogene. The CDR3 extends over 16 amino acids.

This clone was detected only a few times. V and J are TRBV19 and TRBJ1-1; D remains ambiguous. The germline V gene has CDR1 LNHDA and CDR2 SQIVND (reference sequence). V shed 1 base and J shed 0 bases, with 6 bases lying between them. The CDR3 is 14 amino acids. CDR3 sequence reads: CASSIGEMNTEAFF. The CDR3 DNA sequence: TGTGCCAGTAGTATAGGAGAAATGAACACTGAAGCTTTCTTT.

V is TRBV3-1 (or the pseudogene TRBV3-2) and J is TRBJ1-2; possibly TRBD1 for D (5 bases). V dropped 4 bases and J dropped 3 bases, with 24 bases sitting between them. The CDR3 extends over 18 amino acids. Germline values: CDR1 LGHDT, CDR2 YNNKEL (reference sequence). CDR3 in amino acids: CASSPPWGPGRRYYGYTF. The CDR3 DNA sequence: TGTGCCAGCAGCCCCCCTTGGGGCCCCGGTCGGAGATACTATGGCTACACCTTC.

The chain employs TRBV12-5 and TRBJ2-2; D call uncertain. The germline CDR1 and CDR2 sequences are LGHNT and FRNRAP. The CDR3 is 18 residues long. The ends were cut back, 0 bases at V and 3 bases at J, with 17 bases in the middle. For the CDR3, the DNA is TGTGCTAGTGGTTTGGTAGGTGGAGACCCCGAGGACACCGGGGAGCTGTTTTTT. The encoded protein is CASGLVGGDPEDTGELFF.

The rearrangement links TRBV29-1 to TRBJ1-1; D gene uncertain. This CDR3 spans 13 amino acids. V lost 7 bases and J 2 bases, leaving 14 bases between the germline ends. Germline V gene sequence: CDR1 SQVTM, CDR2 ANQGSEA. Here the CDR3 DNA reads TGCAGCGCTTCCGATACAGAAAACACTGAAGCTTTCTTT. Protein sequence: CSASDTENTEAFF.

J is TRBJ2-7 and V is TRBV6-6, with D possibly being TRBD2 (7 bases). From germline, CDR1 is MNHNY and CDR2 SVGAGI (reference sequence). The CDR3 has 16 amino acids. The V end lost 0 bases, the J end lost 0 bases, and 12 bases lay between the germline ends. This chain's CDR3 is CASSYSKAGASYEQYF. CDR3 coding DNA: TGTGCCAGCAGTTACTCGAAGGCGGGGGCCTCCTACGAGCAGTACTTC.

V usage is TRBV5-1 and J usage is TRBJ1-4, with D maybe TRBD1 (5 bases). The V gene's germline CDR1 is SGHRS and CDR2 YFSETQ. Trimming took off 1 base at V and 8 bases at J, with 12 bases between the two ends. The CDR3 has 14 residues. This CDR3 reads CASSLSREGEKLFF. CDR3 sequence (DNA): TGCGCCAGCAGCTTGTCCAGGGAGGGGGAAAAACTGTTTTTT.